Each of the 17 T cell receptor beta chains below was sequenced from the same sample in a study of CD8+ T cells in alopecia areata. Investigators isolated RNA and reverse transcribed it into cDNA to act as the sequencing template. Sequenced by immunoSEQ multiplex PCR; TCRdb stores in-frame clones only, minus some. The data show about 110,000 clones, around 55% seen once. Sequencing used CD8+ T cells sorted from blood. The receptor set was obtained from a human donor in good health.

This clone appeared once. The J gene is TRBJ2-7, the V gene TRBV4-1, with a possible D match to TRBD2 (5 bases). The germline CDR1 and CDR2 sequences are MGHRA and YSYEKL. V was clipped by 1 base and J by 5 bases, with 12 bases between them. The CDR3 has 14 residues. The CDR3 is CASSQGTLGHEQYF. The CDR3 nucleotides read TGCGCCAGCAGCCAAGGGACTTTGGGCCACGAGCAGTACTTC.

This chain connects TRBV13 to TRBJ2-3; a possible D gene is TRBD2 (6 bases). CDR1 is PRHDT and CDR2 is FYEKMQ in the germline V gene (reference sequence). CDR3 size: 15 residues. V lost 7 bases to trimming and J lost 6 bases, with 20 bases between them. CDR3: CASTPIWRGTDTQYF. CDR3 sequence (DNA): TGTGCCAGCACCCCGATCTGGCGGGGAACCGATACGCAGTATTTT.

This clone is a singleton in its sample. This chain joins TRBV27 and TRBJ1-5; D ambiguous. The CDR3 has 15 amino acids. Trimming took 6 bases from V and 0 from J, leaving 12 bases between them. Germline V gene sequence: CDR1 MNHEY, CDR2 SMNVEV (reference sequence). Here the CDR3 DNA reads TGTGCCAGCAGCCGAGGAGGTTATAGCAATCAGCCCCAGCATTTT. It translates to CASSRGGYSNQPQHF.

In this sample, this clone turned up a few times. The V call is TRBV28, the J call TRBJ2-7; TRBD2 agrees at 10 bases. The CDR3 is made up of 14 amino acids. CDR1 and CDR2 (germline): MDHEN, SYDVKM. Trimming removed 5 bases from V and 3 bases from J; junction bases left unmatched: 4. This CDR3 reads CASSPVAGGYEQYF. CDR3 DNA sequence: TGTGCCAGCAGTCCCGTAGCGGGGGGCTACGAGCAGTACTTC.

This rearrangement joins TRBV5-6 to TRBJ2-3, with D perhaps TRBD2 (6 bases). Germline V CDR1 and CDR2: SGHDT, YYEEEE. The length of the CDR3 is 18 residues. Trimming left V 1 base short and J 1 base short, with 19 bases between. CDR3 sequence reads: CASSLPHVSGVGTDTQYF. CDR3 nucleotide sequence: TGTGCCAGCAGCTTGCCTCACGTCTCGGGAGTGGGCACAGATACGCAGTATTTT.

The chain recombines TRBV19 with TRBJ1-2, with D possibly matching TRBD1 (5 bases). Trimming removed 5 bases at V and 5 bases at J, with 12 bases between. Germline CDR1 is LNHDA and CDR2 is SQIVND (reference sequence). The CDR3 spans 13 residues. The CDR3 bases are TGTGCCAGTAGTGCAGGGACGGAGTATGGCTACACCTTC. Amino acids: CASSAGTEYGYTF.

In its sample, this clone was seen a few times. V usage is TRBV9 and J usage is TRBJ2-5; TRBD1 or TRBD2 may be the D gene (5 bases each). Trimming removed 3 bases from V and 3 bases from J, with 18 bases in between. Germline V gene data show CDR1 as SGDLS and CDR2 as YYNGEE. The CDR3 runs to 16 residues. In DNA, the CDR3 is TGTGCCAGCAGCGCGAGCGGAACAGGTTTCAAAGAGACCCAGTACTTC. Encoded protein: CASSASGTGFKETQYF.

The V gene is TRBV30, the J gene TRBJ2-3; TRBD2 matches at 9 bases. The junction had 11 bases not matched to a gene; V was cut back by 0 bases and J by 4 bases. CDR1 and CDR2 from the germline V gene are GTSNPN and SVGIG (reference sequence). The CDR3 consists of 17 residues. As DNA, the CDR3 is TGTGCCTGGAGTGTACAAACGTCGGCTAGCGGGGCAGATACGCAGTATTTT. This codes for CAWSVQTSASGADTQYF.

The chain joins TRBV29-1 to TRBJ1-1, with D perhaps matching TRBD1 (5 bases). Trimming removed 6 bases from V and 7 bases from J, with 12 bases in between. Germline assignment: CDR1 SQVTM and CDR2 ANQGSEA. The CDR3 contains 11 residues. The CDR3 protein is CSVAGGIEAFF. Here the CDR3 DNA reads TGCAGCGTCGCCGGGGGGATTGAAGCTTTCTTT.

To note about this clone: Other nucleotide sequences in the sample specify the same CDR3. This chain joins TRBV2 and TRBJ2-7; 7 bases agree with TRBD1. Germline assignment: CDR1 SNHLY and CDR2 FYNNEI. CDR3 length: 13 residues. Trimming cost V 5 bases and J 0 bases; bases outside gene matches: 1. DNA of the CDR3: TGTGCCAGCAGTAGGGACAGCTCCTACGAGCAGTACTTC. It specifies CASSRDSSYEQYF. Full variable domain (remainder filled in from reference TRBV2 and TRBJ2-7): EPEVTQTPSHQVTQMGQEVILRCVPISNHLYFYWYRQILGQKVEFLVSFYNNEISEKSEIFDDQFSVERPDGSNFTLKIRSTKLEDSAMYFCASSRDSSYEQYFGPGTRLTVT.

The V call is TRBV5-1, the J call TRBJ1-1; 7 bases match TRBD1. In germline, CDR1 is SGHRS, CDR2 YFSETQ. The CDR3 sequence is 18 residues long. Germline trimming cut 2 bases from V and 3 bases from J; bases unmatched to any gene: 16. The CDR3 region is CASSFPTGAQSGHTEAFF. The DNA for the CDR3 is TGCGCCAGCAGCTTCCCCACAGGGGCCCAGTCGGGGCACACTGAAGCTTTCTTT.

This clone appeared once. This sequence joins TRBV4-3 and TRBJ2-5; TRBD1 or TRBD2 may be the D gene (6 bases each). This CDR3 is 16 amino acids long. V lost 0 bases, J lost 2 bases, and 13 bases lay in between. Looked up from germline, CDR1 is LGHNA and CDR2 is YSLEER. CDR3 nucleotide sequence: TGCGCCAGCAGCCAAGAGATTTGGGGGGCGCAAGAGACCCAGTACTTC. This gives the protein CASSQEIWGAQETQYF.

The chain is built from TRBV15 and TRBJ2-5, with D tentatively TRBD2 (6 bases). CDR1 and CDR2 from the germline V gene are LNHNV and YYDKDF (reference sequence). The CDR3 totals 14 residues. The V end was cut by 1 base, the J end by 5 bases, with 11 bases between. The CDR3 is CATSRVGGWETQYF. CDR3 bases: TGTGCCACCAGCAGAGTCGGGGGATGGGAGACCCAGTACTTC.

V gene TRBV6-1 combines with J gene TRBJ1-4; D not certain. The CDR3 covers 15 residues. The germline gives CDR1 MNHNS, CDR2 SASEGT. The V end lost 3 bases, the J end lost 2 bases, and 10 bases lay between the germline ends. The chain's CDR3 is CASSETVGTNEKLFF. For the CDR3, the DNA is TGTGCCAGCAGTGAGACGGTGGGGACTAATGAAAAACTGTTTTTT.

The chain couples TRBV19 to TRBJ2-6; D gene unclear. The CDR3 covers 18 residues. Trimming stripped 1 base from V and 0 bases from J, with 13 bases between. Germline CDR1 reads LNHDA; CDR2 reads SQIVND (reference sequence). This CDR3 reads CASSIVWQVPSGANVLTF. The CDR3 DNA is TGTGCCAGTAGTATAGTCTGGCAGGTGCCCTCTGGGGCCAACGTCCTGACTTTC.

This chain uses TRBV7-2 with TRBJ2-3; D uncertain. This CDR3 spans 13 amino acids. Between the trimmed V and J ends, which lost 5 bases and 6 bases, there was a span of 12 bases. Germline CDR1 is SGHTA and CDR2 is FQGNSA. CDR3 bases: TGTGCCAGCAGCAATGGGGTGTCGGATACGCAGTATTTT. Protein sequence: CASSNGVSDTQYF.

This chain uses TRBV29-1 with TRBJ2-2; TRBD2 aligns across 9 bases. The V gene's germline CDR1 is SQVTM and CDR2 ANQGSEA. V was clipped by 4 bases and J by 1 base; unmatched bases: 1. The CDR3 runs to 14 residues. The CDR3 spells CSVAAGGNTGELFF. The CDR3 nucleotides read TGCAGCGTTGCAGCGGGGGGGAACACCGGGGAGCTGTTTTTT.